This T cell receptor beta chain was retrieved from a study of T cell responses to AZD1222 COVID-19 vaccine. Study details: Second-dose intervals of approximately 4 or approximately 12 weeks were pooled. Overall study findings and caveats: Females made up more of the donors, who were largely white British, and clonal diversity may have come out too low.

On this clone: The antigen remains unidentified.

This table comes from immunoSEQ multiplex PCR, and its TCRdb copy is limited to in-frame clones, with some not included. The repertoire holds around 150,000 clones, about 92% seen once, with about 2.5% in the top ten. Germline CDR1 is MGHDK and CDR2 is SYGVNS. Between the trimmed V and J ends, which lost 4 bases and 2 bases, there was a span of 8 bases. CDR3 length: 13 amino acids. The input for sequencing was peripheral blood, taken on day 0 of AZD1222 vaccination. This receptor was identified in an adult in good health. This chain connects TRBV25-1 to TRBJ1-2; D remains unclear. The CDR3 sequence is CASSGGENYGYTF. CDR3 DNA sequence: TGTGCCAGCAGTGGGGGAGAAAACTATGGCTACACCTTC.